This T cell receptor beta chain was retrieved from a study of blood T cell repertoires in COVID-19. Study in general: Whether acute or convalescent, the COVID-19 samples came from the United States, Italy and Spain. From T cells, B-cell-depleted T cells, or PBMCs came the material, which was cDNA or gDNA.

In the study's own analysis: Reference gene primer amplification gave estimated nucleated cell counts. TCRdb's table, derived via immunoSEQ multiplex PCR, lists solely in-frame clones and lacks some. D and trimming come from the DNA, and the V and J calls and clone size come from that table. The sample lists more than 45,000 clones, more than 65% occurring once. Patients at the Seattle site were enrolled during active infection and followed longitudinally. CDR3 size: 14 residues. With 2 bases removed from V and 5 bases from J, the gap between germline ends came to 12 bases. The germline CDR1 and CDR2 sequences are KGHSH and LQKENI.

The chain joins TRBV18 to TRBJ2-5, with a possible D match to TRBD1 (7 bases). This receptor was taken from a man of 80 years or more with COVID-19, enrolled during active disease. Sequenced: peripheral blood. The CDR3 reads CASSPTAGGETQYF. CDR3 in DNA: TGTGCCAGCTCACCAACGGCAGGGGGGGAGACCCAGTACTTC.